This T cell receptor (beta chain) was recorded in a study of shared clonotypes between healthy human individuals. Study-wide results and limits: Rarefaction demonstrated incomplete sorted-subset sequencing despite large depth.

A word on this clone: The antigen remains undetermined.

The assay was run at deep level. Assay: immunoSEQ multiplex PCR; the TCRdb copy retains only in-frame clones and omits some. The data hold around 370,000 clones, with around 96% observed a single time. The sequence derives from a man younger than 45 in good health. The sequencing input was memory CD8+ T cells sorted from blood. The subset denotes: CD45RO+ cells pooled with CCR7-negative TemRA cells.

The CDR3 loop is CASSVNSGNTIYF. The CDR3 DNA reads TGTGCCAGCAGTGTAAACTCTGGAAACACCATATATTTT. This chain connects TRBV27 to TRBJ1-3; no definite D call. The V and J ends lost 5 bases and 0 bases respectively, with 5 bases between them. The CDR3 totals 13 residues. Germline V lookup: CDR1 MNHEY, CDR2 SMNVEV (reference sequence).